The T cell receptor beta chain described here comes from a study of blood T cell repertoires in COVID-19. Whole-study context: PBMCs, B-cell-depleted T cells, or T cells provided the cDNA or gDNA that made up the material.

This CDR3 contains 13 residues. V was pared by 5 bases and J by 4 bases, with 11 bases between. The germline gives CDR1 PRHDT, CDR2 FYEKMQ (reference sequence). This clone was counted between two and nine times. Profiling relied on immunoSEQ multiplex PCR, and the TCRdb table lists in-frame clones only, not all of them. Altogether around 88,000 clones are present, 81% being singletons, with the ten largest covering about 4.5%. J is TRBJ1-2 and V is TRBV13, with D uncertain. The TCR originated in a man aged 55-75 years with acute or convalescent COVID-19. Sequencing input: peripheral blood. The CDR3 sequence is CASSTSRSYGYTF. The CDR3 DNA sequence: TGTGCCAGCAGCACTAGCCGTTCCTATGGCTACACCTTC.